A selection of T cell receptor beta chains follows, all from one sample in a study of CD8 T cells in Susac syndrome. TCRdb recomputed calls from the immunoSEQ multiplex PCR reads with MiXCR, one row per CDR3 protein. Of a few hundred thousand distinct CDR3 sequences in the sample, approximately 85% were seen once. Sequences were obtained from CD8+ T cells from PBMCs. These receptors were collected from a human donor with multiple sclerosis. Each CDR3 is given with its conserved first and last residue. The D gene is left open where the match is weak. For some rows the clone size is stated as once, few or many, or as a class when expanded; others skip it.

abundance: few; v_gene: TRBV3-1; d_gene: .; j_gene: TRBJ2-1; CDR3nt: TGTGCCAGCAGCCATTATCACAATGAGCAGTTCTTC; CDR3aa: CASSHYHNEQFF
abundance: once; v_gene: TRBV12-3/TRBV12-4; d_gene: TRBD2; j_gene: TRBJ2-7; CDR3nt: TGTGCCAGCAGTTTATACGGGACTAGCGGAGTCTTTTACGAGCAGTACTTC; CDR3aa: CASSLYGTSGVFYEQYF
abundance: .; v_gene: TRBV6-4; d_gene: .; j_gene: TRBJ2-1; CDR3nt: TGTGCCAGCAGTGACCCAAGAATGGGTAGGTACAATGAGCAGTTCTTC; CDR3aa: CASSDPRMGRYNEQFF
abundance: .; v_gene: TRBV27; d_gene: .; j_gene: TRBJ1-4; CDR3nt: TGTGCCAGCAGTTTCGGGACCCTTAATGAAAAACTGTTTTTT; CDR3aa: CASSFGTLNEKLFF
abundance: .; v_gene: TRBV27; d_gene: .; j_gene: TRBJ2-1; CDR3nt: TGTGCCAGCAGTCCCCGATTTGGCGGGGCCGGTGAGCAGTTCTTC; CDR3aa: CASSPRFGGAGEQFF
abundance: .; v_gene: TRBV7-3; d_gene: .; j_gene: TRBJ2-1; CDR3nt: TGTGCCAGCAGCCCCCGGACCGCCCGCAGCGATGAGCAGTTCTTC; CDR3aa: CASSPRTARSDEQFF
abundance: .; v_gene: TRBV6-2/TRBV6-3; d_gene: .; j_gene: TRBJ1-1; CDR3nt: TGTGCCAGCAGTTTCGTAACGGGGGGCACTGAAGCTTTCTTT; CDR3aa: CASSFVTGGTEAFF
abundance: .; v_gene: TRBV28; d_gene: .; j_gene: TRBJ2-7; CDR3nt: TGTGCCAGCAGTCCACTGGGGGGGCAATACGAGCAGTACTTC; CDR3aa: CASSPLGGQYEQYF
abundance: .; v_gene: TRBV5-5; d_gene: .; j_gene: TRBJ1-1; CDR3nt: TGTGCCAGCAGCTGGGCGGTAGAAGCTTTCTTT; CDR3aa: CASSWAVEAFF
abundance: few; v_gene: TRBV27; d_gene: .; j_gene: TRBJ1-1; CDR3nt: TGTGCCAGCAGTTTATTGGAGAACACTGAAGCTTTCTTT; CDR3aa: CASSLLENTEAFF
abundance: .; v_gene: TRBV24-1; d_gene: .; j_gene: TRBJ2-3; CDR3nt: TGTGCCACCAGTGATTTGGATCAAAATACGCAGTATTTT; CDR3aa: CATSDLDQNTQYF
abundance: .; v_gene: TRBV23-1; d_gene: .; j_gene: TRBJ1-6; CDR3nt: TGCGCCAGCAGTCATTCCCTGGGGGGGGCAGGAGCGGTAGGTTCACCCCTCCACTTT; CDR3aa: CASSHSLGGAGAVGSPLHF
abundance: .; v_gene: TRBV7-9; d_gene: .; j_gene: TRBJ2-2; CDR3nt: TGTGCCAGCAGCTTACGGTCGGACACCGGGGAGCTGTTTTTT; CDR3aa: CASSLRSDTGELFF
abundance: .; v_gene: TRBV5-1; d_gene: .; j_gene: TRBJ2-4; CDR3nt: TGCGCCAGCAGCTTGGTAGCAGGACGGGAATGGGCCAAAAACATTCAGTACTTC; CDR3aa: CASSLVAGREWAKNIQYF
abundance: .; v_gene: TRBV19; d_gene: TRBD2; j_gene: TRBJ2-7; CDR3nt: TGTGCCAGTAGTCCGCGACGGGGGGACTACGAGCAGTACTTC; CDR3aa: CASSPRRGDYEQYF
abundance: .; v_gene: TRBV4-1; d_gene: TRBD2; j_gene: TRBJ2-1; CDR3nt: TGCGCCAGCAGCCAAGCGCCTAGCGGGGCTTACAATGAGCAGTTCTTC; CDR3aa: CASSQAPSGAYNEQFF